The clone carrying this T cell receptor beta chain was counted ten times or more. This sample stems from a study of T cells in Graves' hyperthyroidism and ophthalmopathy. Study as a whole: Sampling of peripheral blood happened at initial diagnosis, prior to any treatment.

The CDR3 has 14 amino acids. V shed 0 bases and J 7 bases; nucleotides not matched to a gene: 1. Germline CDR1 SGHTA, CDR2 FQGNSA. Researchers took RNA transcripts and amplified the TCR beta CDR3 regions from them. A first-round RT-PCR of the TCR CDR3 used the HTBI primer set. TCRdb redid the calling of the multiplex PCR reads with MiXCR, one entry per CDR3 protein. The sample has about 260,000 distinct CDR3 sequences, about 17% seen once; the top ten hold around 28%. Lactation, pregnancy, other autoimmune disease or uncontrolled infection excluded patients. The chain recombines TRBV7-2 with TRBJ2-5; TRBD2 matches at 11 bases. The sequence was obtained from a young woman with Graves' ophthalmopathy. The sequencing input was blood. The CDR3 region is CASSLASGRGTQYF. Written as DNA, the CDR3 is TGTGCCAGCAGCTTAGCTAGCGGGAGGGGGACCCAGTACTTC.